This is a list of T cell receptor beta chains from one sample in a study of T cell repertoires in cytomegalovirus infection. These receptors' antigens are unknown. MiXCR, applied by TCRdb to the reads, yields one record per CDR3 protein. The sample includes about 130,000 distinct CDR3 sequences, approximately 30% of them seen just once. The sample in question was CD8+ T cells from cultured PBMCs, obtained from culture after CMV antigen stimulation. Source of these receptors: a human donor in good health (CMV status not recorded). Some clones in this sample may be carry-over from other donors' samples. The CDR3 runs from the conserved cysteine through the conserved F or W. D genes are given only for firm matches. Size is omitted from some rows. Given values are once, few, many or a class for expanded clones.

TRBJ2-1 | . | TRBV19 | . | CASSMGPMNEQFF | TGTGCCAGTAGTATGGGGCCAATGAATGAGCAGTTCTTC
TRBJ2-1 | TRBD1 | TRBV18 | few | CASSPSFGDRSSYNEQFF | TGTGCCAGCTCACCGTCATTCGGGGACAGGAGCTCCTACAATGAGCAGTTCTTC
TRBJ2-1 | . | TRBV29-1 | . | CSVSTSPFDNEQFF | TGCAGCGTTTCAACTAGCCCTTTCGACAATGAGCAGTTCTTC
TRBJ1-1 | . | TRBV7-8 | many | CASSSSQLNTEAFF | TGTGCCAGCAGTTCGTCCCAACTGAACACTGAAGCTTTCTTT
TRBJ2-2 | . | TRBV27 | . | CASSFGQTGELFF | TGTGCCAGCAGTTTTGGGCAGACCGGGGAGCTGTTTTTT
TRBJ2-7 | . | TRBV20-1 | . | CSARSGFEQYF | TGCAGTGCTAGGTCAGGGTTCGAGCAGTACTTC
TRBJ1-1 | . | TRBV28 | . | CASHSEGGDTEAFF | TGTGCCAGCCACTCCGAGGGAGGGGACACTGAAGCTTTCTTT
TRBJ2-2 | . | TRBV28 | many | CASSRGQLGAGELFF | TGTGCCAGCAGCCGAGGACAGTTGGGAGCCGGGGAGCTGTTTTTT
TRBJ2-1 | . | TRBV7-6 | few | CASSAGTTNEQFF | TGTGCCAGCAGCGCGGGGACCACCAATGAGCAGTTCTTC
TRBJ2-2 | . | TRBV2 | many | CASSEAPSRPGELFF | TGTGCCAGCAGTGAAGCTCCGTCGCGGCCCGGGGAGCTGTTTTTT
TRBJ1-2 | . | TRBV7-4 | . | CASSSTVYLGYTF | TGTGCCAGCAGCTCGACAGTTTATCTTGGCTACACCTTC
TRBJ2-5 | . | TRBV7-9 | few | CASRGDRETQYF | TGTGCCAGCAGAGGGGATAGGGAGACCCAGTACTTC
TRBJ2-7 | . | TRBV7-6 | . | CASSSSGTVEQYF | TGTGCCAGCAGCTCTTCCGGGACTGTCGAGCAGTACTTC
TRBJ2-1 | . | TRBV6-2/TRBV6-3 | few | CATYRGVWNEQFF | TGTGCCACGTACCGGGGTGTCTGGAATGAGCAGTTCTTC
TRBJ1-1 | . | TRBV7-9 | once | CASSSSGRNTEAFF | TGTGCCAGCAGCTCTTCAGGGAGGAACACTGAAGCTTTCTTT
TRBJ2-2 | . | TRBV28 | . | CASSLRTEINTGELFF | TGTGCCAGCAGTCTGAGGACAGAAATAAACACCGGGGAGCTGTTTTTT